One and the same sample provided the 20 T cell receptor beta chains below, sequenced in a study of identical twins. Each CDR3 protein is one row after TCRdb ran MiXCR on the 5' RACE reads. The table shows some 500,000 distinct CDR3 sequences, with around an eighth occurring only once. These data also featured in a second study, about yellow fever vaccine responses in identical twins.

What was sequenced was CD4+ T cells sorted from blood. These receptor sequences come from a woman aged 18-30 years in good health.

This clonotype came up many times. The chain recombines TRBV12-3 or TRBV12-4 with TRBJ1-5, with D unresolved. The CDR3 totals 15 residues. Deletions cut 2 bases from V and 0 bases from J, with 8 bases between. In DNA, the CDR3 is TGTGCCAGCAGTTTAATAGAGGGTAGCAATCAGCCCCAGCATTTT. Protein sequence: CASSLIEGSNQPQHF.

The V and J genes are TRBV18 and TRBJ2-7; D uncertain. The germline V and J ends were trimmed by 2 bases and 6 bases, with 8 bases remaining between them. The germline V gene has CDR1 KGHSH and CDR2 LQKENI. The CDR3 sequence is 12 residues long. CDR3 DNA: TGTGCCAGCTCACCAGACCTCGCCGAGCAGTACTTC. This gives the protein CASSPDLAEQYF.

The chain employs TRBV20-1 and TRBJ1-5; D is undetermined. CDR3 length equals 16 residues. V dropped 0 bases and J dropped 7 bases, with 19 bases sitting between them. Germline-derived CDR1 and CDR2 are DFQATT and SNEGSKA (reference sequence). The CDR3 protein is CSARDAGSKGGQPQHF. The CDR3 DNA sequence: TGCAGTGCTAGAGATGCCGGTAGCAAGGGTGGGCAGCCCCAGCATTTT.

This chain uses TRBV7-2 with TRBJ2-3, with D perhaps TRBD2 (6 bases). In germline, CDR1 is SGHTA, CDR2 FQGNSA. Trimming took off 5 bases at V and 7 bases at J, with 16 bases between the two ends. The CDR3 spans 14 residues. The CDR3 bases are TGTGCCAGCAGCCCCCGGGGTAGCGGCCATACGCAGTATTTT. Protein product: CASSPRGSGHTQYF.

The chain employs TRBV5-1 and TRBJ2-7, with TRBD1 matching over 10 bases. This CDR3 has 15 amino acids. From germline, CDR1 is SGHRS and CDR2 YFSETQ. V lost 1 base, J lost 4 bases, and 5 bases stayed unmatched. The CDR3 loop reads CASSLTRDRGYEQYF. The DNA of the CDR3 is TGCGCCAGCAGCTTGACCCGGGACAGGGGTTACGAGCAGTACTTC. The whole variable domain, filled in from reference TRBV5-1 and TRBJ2-7, reads KAGVTQTPRYLIKTRGQQVTLSCSPISGHRSVSWYQQTPGQGLQFLFEYFSETQRNKGNFPGRFSGRQFSNSRSEMNVSTLELGDSALYLCASSLTRDRGYEQYFGPGTRLTVT.

The genes are TRBV4-2 and TRBJ2-7; 9 bases agree with TRBD1. The V segment lost 5 bases and the J segment 5 bases; nucleotides outside the gene matches: 10. The CDR3 is 15 residues long. Germline CDR1 reads LGHNA; CDR2 reads YNFKEQ. CDR3 amino acids: CASSSLRGQGHEQYF. In nucleotides, the CDR3 is TGTGCCAGCAGCTCGCTTAGGGGACAGGGTCACGAGCAGTACTTC.

A few counts support this clonotype. The rearrangement uses TRBV10-3 and TRBJ2-1; D remains ambiguous. CDR3 length equals 12 residues. Germline V gives CDR1 ENHRY, CDR2 SYGVKD. Between the trimmed V and J ends, which lost 6 bases and 6 bases, there was a span of 9 bases. The CDR3 DNA sequence: TGTGCCATCAGCCCGGGTGCCAATGAGCAGTTCTTC. Protein sequence: CAISPGANEQFF.

This chain uses TRBV6-2 or TRBV6-3 with TRBJ1-5; TRBD1 matches 9 bases. This CDR3 has 16 amino acids. CDR1 MNHEY and CDR2 SVGEGT come from the germline V gene. Losses at the gene ends were 5 bases for V and 3 bases for J; bases not matched to a gene: 8. CDR3 region: CASSLIGTGHNQPQHF. CDR3 DNA sequence: TGTGCCAGCAGTCTAATCGGGACAGGGCACAATCAGCCCCAGCATTTT.

This clonotype was recorded at least ten times. The chain is built from TRBV6-1 and TRBJ2-2; 8 bases agree with TRBD2. The germline V gene encodes CDR1 MNHNS and CDR2 SASEGT. Trimming took 5 bases from V and 3 from J; bases not matched to a gene: 14. The CDR3 runs 18 residues. CDR3 sequence (DNA): TGTGCCAGCAGTCCCCGAGAAGCGGGAGTGGAGTACACCGGGGAGCTGTTTTTT. Amino acid sequence: CASSPREAGVEYTGELFF.

This clonotype occurred many times. The chain carries TRBV6-2 or TRBV6-3 and TRBJ2-7; D ambiguous. This CDR3 spans 14 amino acids. Germline lookup yields CDR1 MNHEY and CDR2 SVGEGT. Between the trimmed V and J ends, which lost 6 bases and 0 bases, there was a span of 12 bases. CDR3 amino acids: CASRPPAGSYEQYF. As DNA, the CDR3 is TGTGCCAGCAGACCCCCTGCAGGCTCCTACGAGCAGTACTTC.

V is TRBV5-5 and J is TRBJ2-7; 7 positions match TRBD1. V dropped 3 bases and J dropped 3; count of bases not matched to a gene: 6. Germline V lookup: CDR1 SGHKS, CDR2 YYEKEE (reference sequence). This CDR3 has 14 residues. CDR3 residues: CASSSGQEYYEQYF. The CDR3 nucleotides read TGTGCCAGCAGCTCCGGACAGGAATACTACGAGCAGTACTTC.

This chain links TRBV5-1 with TRBJ2-2, with 7 bases matching TRBD1. From germline, CDR1 is SGHRS and CDR2 YFSETQ. V lost 0 bases and J lost 0; bases outside the gene matches: 2. The CDR3 covers 16 residues. The CDR3 region is CASSLGDRANTGELFF. CDR3 coding DNA: TGCGCCAGCAGCTTGGGTGACAGGGCGAACACCGGGGAGCTGTTTTTT.

This clonotype was seen a handful of times. The chain has TRBV5-1 and TRBJ2-1, with D possibly matching TRBD2 (6 bases). V lost 0 bases and J 2 bases, leaving 9 bases between the germline ends. CDR3 size: 15 residues. Germline V CDR1 and CDR2: SGHRS, YFSETQ. This chain's CDR3 is CASSLDSGAYNEQFF. The CDR3, as DNA: TGCGCCAGCAGCTTGGATAGCGGAGCCTACAATGAGCAGTTCTTC.

This clonotype was recorded a few times. The V call is TRBV10-3, the J call TRBJ2-1; D possibly corresponds to TRBD1 (5 bases). The germline gives CDR1 ENHRY, CDR2 SYGVKD. The length of the CDR3 is 15 residues. The V end lost 4 bases, the J end lost 0 bases, and 10 bases lay between the germline ends. The CDR3 is CAISVDSSSYNEQFF. CDR3 coding DNA: TGTGCCATCAGTGTAGACAGTAGCTCCTACAATGAGCAGTTCTTC.

The chain has TRBV10-3 and TRBJ2-3; no definite D call. Germline-derived CDR1 and CDR2 are ENHRY and SYGVKD. This CDR3 is 15 amino acids long. The ends were cut back, 0 bases at V and 2 bases at J, with 9 bases in the middle. The CDR3 coding sequence is TGTGCCATCAGTGAGTCGGCAACTATCACAGATACGCAGTATTTT. Its translation: CAISESATITDTQYF.

This clonotype was counted between two and nine times. V usage is TRBV30 and J usage is TRBJ2-3; D may be TRBD1 (6 bases). The V end was cut by 5 bases, the J end by 6 bases, with 6 bases between. CDR1 and CDR2 (germline): GTSNPN, SVGIG (reference sequence). The CDR3 contains 10 residues. The CDR3 DNA follows: TGTGCCTGGGGACAGGATACGCAGTATTTT. Its translation is CAWGQDTQYF.

V is TRBV27 and J is TRBJ1-1; D not resolved. V was pared by 7 bases and J by 1 base, with 13 bases between. Germline-derived CDR1 and CDR2 are MNHEY and SMNVEV (reference sequence). The CDR3 is 14 residues long. CDR3 region: CASKLGAANTEAFF. CDR3 DNA sequence: TGTGCCAGCAAGCTCGGTGCAGCGAACACTGAAGCTTTCTTT.

This clonotype was seen ten or more times. V and J are TRBV7-2 and TRBJ2-3; D ambiguous. The CDR3 length is 15 residues. The ends were cut back, 1 base at V and 11 bases at J, with 19 bases in the middle. Germline loops: CDR1 SGHTA, CDR2 FQGNSA. CDR3 coding DNA: TGTGCCAGCAGCTTAGGCCCCACACCCAGTGTCTTGCAGTATTTT. Amino acid sequence: CASSLGPTPSVLQYF.

The chain recombines TRBV11-2 with TRBJ2-7; TRBD1 aligns across 8 bases. Germline V gene data show CDR1 as SGHAT and CDR2 as FQNNGV. The CDR3 runs to 19 residues. V shed 5 bases and J 6 bases; nucleotides not matched to a gene: 24. The CDR3 sequence: CASSLLVPDRVGVGSEQYF. The CDR3 DNA follows: TGTGCCAGCAGCCTACTCGTTCCGGACAGGGTGGGAGTTGGGTCCGAGCAGTACTTC.

The chain uses TRBV5-1 and TRBJ2-1; D may correspond to TRBD1 or TRBD2 (6 bases each). CDR3 size: 16 residues. Per germline, CDR1 SGHRS and CDR2 YFSETQ. The V end lost 4 bases, the J end lost 4 bases, and 18 bases lay between the germline ends. CDR3 sequence reads: CASSTNLRGPYNEQFF. As DNA, the CDR3 is TGCGCCAGCAGCACCAACTTACGGGGGCCTTACAATGAGCAGTTCTTC.